Sequencing of this TCR beta chain was carried out in a study of blood T cell repertoires in COVID-19. At the level of the study: T cells, B-cell-depleted T cells, or PBMCs supplied cDNA or gDNA.

In germline, CDR1 is LGHDT, CDR2 YNNKEL (reference sequence). V shed 0 bases, J shed 7 bases, and the junction held 7 bases outside the gene matches. The CDR3 loop spans 15 amino acids. Authors' processing steps: Estimated nucleated cell counts came from reference gene primer amplification. Sequencing used immunoSEQ multiplex PCR; TCRdb keeps in-frame clones, though not all of them. The DNA gave D and trimming, while V, J and clone size come from that table. The sample has about 120,000 clones, over 60% seen once. Specimen: peripheral blood. This receptor was identified in a human donor in a cohort sampled during active COVID-19. This chain connects TRBV3-1 (or the pseudogene TRBV3-2) to TRBJ1-2, with 8 positions matching TRBD1. This chain's CDR3 is CASSQEGQGASGYTF. The CDR3 nucleotides are TGTGCCAGCAGCCAAGAGGGCCAGGGGGCATCTGGCTACACCTTC.